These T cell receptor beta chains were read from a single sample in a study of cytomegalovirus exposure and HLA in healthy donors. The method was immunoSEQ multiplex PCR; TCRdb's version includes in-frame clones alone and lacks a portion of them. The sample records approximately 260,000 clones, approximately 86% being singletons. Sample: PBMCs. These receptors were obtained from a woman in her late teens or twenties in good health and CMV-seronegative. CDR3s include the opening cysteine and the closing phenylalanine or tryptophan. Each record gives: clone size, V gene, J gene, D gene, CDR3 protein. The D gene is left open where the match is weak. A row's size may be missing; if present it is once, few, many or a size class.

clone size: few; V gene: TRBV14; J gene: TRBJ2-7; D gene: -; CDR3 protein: CASSQVTRDYVRYEQYF
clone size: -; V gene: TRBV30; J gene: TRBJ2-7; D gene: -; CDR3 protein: CAWSEGAGSYEQYF
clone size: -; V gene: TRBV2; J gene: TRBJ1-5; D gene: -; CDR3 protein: CASSAGFSNQPQHF
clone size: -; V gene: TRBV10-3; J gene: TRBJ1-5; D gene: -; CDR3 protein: CAISAGVGQPQHF
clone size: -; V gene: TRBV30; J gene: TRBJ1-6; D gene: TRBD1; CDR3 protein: CAWSVGQGNSPLHF
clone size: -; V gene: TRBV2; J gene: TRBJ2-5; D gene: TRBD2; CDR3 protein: CASPMTSGGDLETQYF
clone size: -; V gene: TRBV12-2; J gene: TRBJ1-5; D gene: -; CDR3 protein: CASRLANRVNQPQHF
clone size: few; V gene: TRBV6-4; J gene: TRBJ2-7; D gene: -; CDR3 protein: CASSKVLVRYEQYF
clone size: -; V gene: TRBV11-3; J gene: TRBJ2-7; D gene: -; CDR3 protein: CASRGRSEQYF
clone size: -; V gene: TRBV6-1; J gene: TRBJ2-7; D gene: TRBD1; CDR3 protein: CASSGFRDSPPF
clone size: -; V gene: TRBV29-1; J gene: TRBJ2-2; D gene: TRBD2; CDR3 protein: CSGGRGADAGELFF
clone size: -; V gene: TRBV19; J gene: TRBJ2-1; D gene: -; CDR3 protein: CASSTHGSSYNEQFF
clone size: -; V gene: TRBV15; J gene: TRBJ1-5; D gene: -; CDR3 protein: CATSRGGTGGPQHF
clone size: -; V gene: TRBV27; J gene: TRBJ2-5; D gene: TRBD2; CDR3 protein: CASSEAGLAGLETQYF
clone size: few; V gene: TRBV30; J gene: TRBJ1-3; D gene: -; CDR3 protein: CAWSSTSGNTIYF
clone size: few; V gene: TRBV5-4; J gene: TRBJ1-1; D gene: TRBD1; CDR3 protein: CASSGTGGRTEAFF
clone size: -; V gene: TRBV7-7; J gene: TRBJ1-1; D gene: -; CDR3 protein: CASSKNTDTEAFF
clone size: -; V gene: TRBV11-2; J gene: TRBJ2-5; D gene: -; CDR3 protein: CASSHGQETQYF
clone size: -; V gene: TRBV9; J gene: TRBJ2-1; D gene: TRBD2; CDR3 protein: CASSVGSSGGLLGEQFF
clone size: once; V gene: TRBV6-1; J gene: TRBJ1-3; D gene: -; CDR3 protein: CASIPGAGNTIYF
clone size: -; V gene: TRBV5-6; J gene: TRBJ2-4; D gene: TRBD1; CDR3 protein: CASRIWGTVAKNIQYF
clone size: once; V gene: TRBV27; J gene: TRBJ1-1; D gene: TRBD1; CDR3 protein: CASGYPGGTEAFF
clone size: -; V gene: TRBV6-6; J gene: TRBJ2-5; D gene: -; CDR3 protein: CASSREFQETQYF
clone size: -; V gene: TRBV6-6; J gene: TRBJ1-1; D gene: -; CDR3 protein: CASSRTVNLNTEAFF
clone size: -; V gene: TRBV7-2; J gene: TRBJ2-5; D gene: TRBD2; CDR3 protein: CASSLWGLVQETQYF
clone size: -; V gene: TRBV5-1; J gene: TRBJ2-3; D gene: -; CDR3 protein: CASKDRDITTDTQYF
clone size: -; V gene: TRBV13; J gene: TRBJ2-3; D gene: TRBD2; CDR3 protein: CASSLLAGASTDTQYF
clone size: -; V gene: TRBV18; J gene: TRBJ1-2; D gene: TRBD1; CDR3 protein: CASSPGQGHYGYTF
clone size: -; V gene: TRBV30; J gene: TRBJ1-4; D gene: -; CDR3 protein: CAWSRGGQFEKLFF
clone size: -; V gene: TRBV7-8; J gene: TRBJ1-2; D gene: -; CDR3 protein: CASSLAEGGAHYGYTF
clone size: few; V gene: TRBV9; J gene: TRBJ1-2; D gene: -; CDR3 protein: CASTQMTANYGYTF
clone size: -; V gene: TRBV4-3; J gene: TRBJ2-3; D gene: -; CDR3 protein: CASRQDSKTDTQYF
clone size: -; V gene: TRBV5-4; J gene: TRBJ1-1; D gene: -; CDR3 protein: CASSLARGNTEAFF
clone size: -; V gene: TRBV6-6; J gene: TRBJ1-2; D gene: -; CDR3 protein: CASSREESNGYTF
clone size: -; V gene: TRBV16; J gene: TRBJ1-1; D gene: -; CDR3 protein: CASSLLSAEDTEAFF
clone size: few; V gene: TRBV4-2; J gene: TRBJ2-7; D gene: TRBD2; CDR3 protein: CASSQELAGEYEQYF
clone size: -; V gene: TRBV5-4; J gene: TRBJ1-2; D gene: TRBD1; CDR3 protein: CASSLAGGSVGYTF
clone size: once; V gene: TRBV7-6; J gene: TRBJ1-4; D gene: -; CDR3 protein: CASSLAEEEKLFF
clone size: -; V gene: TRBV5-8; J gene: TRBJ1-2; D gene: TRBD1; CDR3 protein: CASSEPGTGSLYGYTF
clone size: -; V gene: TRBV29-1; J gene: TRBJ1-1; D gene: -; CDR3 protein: CSVEASMNTEAFF
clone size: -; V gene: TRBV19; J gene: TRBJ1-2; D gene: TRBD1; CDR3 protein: CASSNRDRAAGYTF
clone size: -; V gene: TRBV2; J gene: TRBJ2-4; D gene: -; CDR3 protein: CASRVGTYIQYF
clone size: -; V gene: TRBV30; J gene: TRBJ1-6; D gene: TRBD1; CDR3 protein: CAWSVRSTGDNSPLHF
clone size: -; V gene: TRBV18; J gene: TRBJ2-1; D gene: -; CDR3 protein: CASSPTGQEDEQFF
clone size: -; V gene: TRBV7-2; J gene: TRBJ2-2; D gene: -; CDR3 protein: CASSLVGESTGELFF
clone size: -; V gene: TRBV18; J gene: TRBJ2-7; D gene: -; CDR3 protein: CASSPEPGGPSYEQYF
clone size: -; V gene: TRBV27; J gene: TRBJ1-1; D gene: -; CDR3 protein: CASSNFGQSEAFF
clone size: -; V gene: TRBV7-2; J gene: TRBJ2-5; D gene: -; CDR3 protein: CASSLTDTHETQYF
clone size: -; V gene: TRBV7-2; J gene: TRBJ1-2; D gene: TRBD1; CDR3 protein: CASSQGQQSGGYTF
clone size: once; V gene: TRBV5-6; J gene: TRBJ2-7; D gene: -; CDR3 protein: CASSLYGGPEGYEQYF
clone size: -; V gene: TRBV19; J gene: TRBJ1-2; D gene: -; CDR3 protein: CASSRGEVDGYTF
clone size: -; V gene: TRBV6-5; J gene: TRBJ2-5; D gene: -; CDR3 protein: CASSYSRVGETQYF
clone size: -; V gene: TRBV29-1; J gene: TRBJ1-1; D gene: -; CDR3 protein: CSVEEGEEGIMNTEAFF
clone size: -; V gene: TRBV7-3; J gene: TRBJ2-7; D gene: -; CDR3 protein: CASSPTGSSYEQYF
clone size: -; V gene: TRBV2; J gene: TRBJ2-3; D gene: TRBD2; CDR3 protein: CASSVSGRAVGTQYF
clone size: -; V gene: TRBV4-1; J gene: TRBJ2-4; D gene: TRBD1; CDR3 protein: CASSQVGQGVYIQYF
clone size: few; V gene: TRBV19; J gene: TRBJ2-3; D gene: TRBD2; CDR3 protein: CASAASGRGDTQYF
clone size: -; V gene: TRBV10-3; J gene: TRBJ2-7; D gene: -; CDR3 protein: CAISESEDEQYF
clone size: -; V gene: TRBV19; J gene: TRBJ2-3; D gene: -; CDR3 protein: CASSYGGTDTQYF